A selection of T cell receptor beta chains follows, all from one sample in a study of cytomegalovirus exposure and HLA in healthy donors. Produced via immunoSEQ multiplex PCR; TCRdb's table is partial and in-frame only. The sample has some 120,000 clones; 75% to 85% are singletons. Material: PBMCs. These receptors all stem from a male donor in good health and CMV-seronegative. The CDR3 runs from the conserved cysteine through the conserved F or W. The order of the fields is J gene, D gene, V gene, clone size, CDR3 protein, CDR3 DNA. A D gene is named only where the DNA matches it firmly. The size of a clone is reported for some rows only, either as once, few or many, or as a class for expanded clones.

j_call: TRBJ1-4
d_call: -
v_call: TRBV5-4
clone_size: -
cdr3_aa: CASSLDGGPDEKLFF
cdr3_nt: TGTGCCAGCAGCTTGGACGGGGGGCCAGATGAAAAACTGTTTTTT

j_call: TRBJ2-7
d_call: TRBD1
v_call: TRBV25-1
clone_size: -
cdr3_aa: CASSESRPGQGIGEQYF
cdr3_nt: TGTGCCAGCAGTGAGTCAAGGCCGGGACAGGGCATTGGTGAGCAGTACTTC

j_call: TRBJ2-3
d_call: -
v_call: TRBV13
clone_size: -
cdr3_aa: CASSLLAPPSTDTQYF
cdr3_nt: TGTGCCAGCAGCTTATTAGCCCCCCCGAGCACAGATACGCAGTATTTT

j_call: TRBJ2-4
d_call: -
v_call: TRBV5-3
clone_size: -
cdr3_aa: CARSLEGHADLNSQYF
cdr3_nt: TGTGCCAGAAGCTTAGAAGGACATGCCGACCTAAACAGTCAGTACTTC

j_call: TRBJ2-7
d_call: TRBD2
v_call: TRBV13
clone_size: once
cdr3_aa: CASSRGLAMYEQYF
cdr3_nt: TGTGCCAGCAGCCGAGGACTAGCGATGTACGAGCAGTACTTC

j_call: TRBJ2-7
d_call: -
v_call: TRBV28
clone_size: -
cdr3_aa: CASSLTSGGEQYF
cdr3_nt: TGTGCCAGCAGTTTAACGTCAGGGGGGGAGCAGTACTTC

j_call: TRBJ2-2
d_call: TRBD1
v_call: TRBV11-2
clone_size: once
cdr3_aa: CASSETGANTGELFF
cdr3_nt: TGTGCCAGCAGCGAGACAGGGGCGAACACCGGGGAGCTGTTTTTT

j_call: TRBJ1-6
d_call: -
v_call: TRBV4-2
clone_size: -
cdr3_aa: CASSQDTFGNSPLHF
cdr3_nt: TGTGCCAGCAGCCAAGACACTTTCGGGAATTCACCCCTCCACTTT

j_call: TRBJ2-7
d_call: TRBD2
v_call: TRBV30
clone_size: -
cdr3_aa: CACGTGGGTNPYEQYF
cdr3_nt: TGTGCCTGCGGCACTGGGGGGGGTACCAACCCCTACGAGCAGTACTTC

j_call: TRBJ1-3
d_call: -
v_call: TRBV9
clone_size: -
cdr3_aa: CASSDITGNTIYF
cdr3_nt: TGTGCCAGCAGCGACATTACTGGAAACACCATATATTTT

j_call: TRBJ2-5
d_call: TRBD2
v_call: TRBV9
clone_size: -
cdr3_aa: CASSVLGGGASETQYF
cdr3_nt: TGTGCCAGCAGCGTCTTAGGCGGGGGGGCCTCGGAGACCCAGTACTTC

j_call: TRBJ1-2
d_call: TRBD1
v_call: TRBV6-5
clone_size: -
cdr3_aa: CASSEGQGLGYTF
cdr3_nt: TGTGCCAGCAGTGAAGGACAGGGGCTTGGCTACACCTTC

j_call: TRBJ1-5
d_call: -
v_call: TRBV10-2
clone_size: -
cdr3_aa: CASSGRIINQPQHF
cdr3_nt: TGCGCCAGCAGTGGGCGGATAATTAATCAGCCCCAGCATTTT

j_call: TRBJ2-7
d_call: -
v_call: TRBV6-5
clone_size: few
cdr3_aa: CASSYGQGLEQYF
cdr3_nt: TGTGCCAGCAGTTACGGCCAGGGTCTCGAGCAGTACTTC

j_call: TRBJ1-1
d_call: -
v_call: TRBV6-5
clone_size: -
cdr3_aa: CASSYSTGTEAFF
cdr3_nt: TGTGCCAGCAGTTACTCGACTGGGACTGAAGCTTTCTTT

j_call: TRBJ2-7
d_call: TRBD2
v_call: TRBV7-2
clone_size: -
cdr3_aa: CASSQGTSGPYEQYF
cdr3_nt: TGTGCCAGCAGCCAAGGGACTAGCGGACCCTACGAGCAGTACTTC

j_call: TRBJ1-1
d_call: TRBD1
v_call: TRBV6-1
clone_size: -
cdr3_aa: CASSGTGGTTEAFF
cdr3_nt: TGTGCCAGCAGTGGGACAGGGGGGACCACTGAAGCTTTCTTT

j_call: TRBJ1-1
d_call: TRBD1
v_call: TRBV4-1
clone_size: -
cdr3_aa: CASSQTGGRDTEAFF
cdr3_nt: TGCGCCAGCAGCCAAACAGGGGGCCGGGACACTGAAGCTTTCTTT

j_call: TRBJ1-3
d_call: TRBD1
v_call: TRBV18
clone_size: -
cdr3_aa: CASSPTDRLGNTIYF
cdr3_nt: TGTGCCAGCTCACCGACGGACAGGCTAGGAAACACCATATATTTT

j_call: TRBJ2-7
d_call: TRBD2
v_call: TRBV10-3
clone_size: -
cdr3_aa: CAIRRTSGGPSYEQYF
cdr3_nt: TGTGCCATCAGGAGGACTAGCGGGGGGCCCTCCTACGAGCAGTACTTC

j_call: TRBJ2-3
d_call: TRBD2
v_call: TRBV5-1
clone_size: -
cdr3_aa: CASSWQRERTDTQYF
cdr3_nt: TGCGCCAGCAGCTGGCAGCGGGAACGCACAGATACGCAGTATTTT

j_call: TRBJ2-7
d_call: TRBD1
v_call: TRBV7-9
clone_size: -
cdr3_aa: CASSYTGGAYEQYF
cdr3_nt: TGTGCCAGCAGCTACACAGGGGGCGCCTACGAGCAGTACTTC

j_call: TRBJ2-2
d_call: TRBD1
v_call: TRBV28
clone_size: -
cdr3_aa: CASSLGDRVITGELFF
cdr3_nt: TGTGCCAGCAGTTTGGGAGACAGGGTAATCACCGGGGAGCTGTTTTTT

j_call: TRBJ1-1
d_call: -
v_call: TRBV9
clone_size: -
cdr3_aa: CASSPLNTEAFF
cdr3_nt: TGTGCCAGCAGCCCTTTGAACACTGAAGCTTTCTTT

j_call: TRBJ2-7
d_call: TRBD2
v_call: TRBV15
clone_size: -
cdr3_aa: CATSRVAGGQYEQYF
cdr3_nt: TGTGCCACCAGCAGAGTAGCGGGAGGCCAGTACGAGCAGTACTTC

j_call: TRBJ1-6
d_call: TRBD1
v_call: TRBV7-6
clone_size: -
cdr3_aa: CASSPGTASSYNSPLHF
cdr3_nt: TGTGCCAGCAGCCCCGGGACAGCGAGCTCCTATAATTCACCCCTCCACTTT

j_call: TRBJ1-1
d_call: -
v_call: TRBV4-2
clone_size: few
cdr3_aa: CASSQEEGGFTEAFF
cdr3_nt: TGTGCCAGCAGCCAAGAGGAGGGGGGGTTCACTGAAGCTTTCTTT

j_call: TRBJ2-1
d_call: TRBD2
v_call: TRBV19
clone_size: -
cdr3_aa: CASSETSGGEQFF
cdr3_nt: TGTGCCAGTAGCGAGACTAGCGGGGGTGAGCAGTTCTTC

j_call: TRBJ2-7
d_call: TRBD2
v_call: TRBV15
clone_size: -
cdr3_aa: CATSRGTSGASYEQYF
cdr3_nt: TGTGCCACCAGCAGAGGGACTAGCGGAGCCTCCTACGAGCAGTACTTC

j_call: TRBJ1-1
d_call: -
v_call: TRBV5-4
clone_size: -
cdr3_aa: CASKQDNTEAFF
cdr3_nt: TGTGCCAGCAAGCAAGATAACACTGAAGCTTTCTTT

j_call: TRBJ2-1
d_call: -
v_call: TRBV5-1
clone_size: -
cdr3_aa: CASSPAGTLYNEQFF
cdr3_nt: TGCGCCAGCAGCCCCGCCGGGACATTATACAATGAGCAGTTCTTC

j_call: TRBJ2-2
d_call: -
v_call: TRBV5-1
clone_size: -
cdr3_aa: CASSLNRNTGELFF
cdr3_nt: TGCGCCAGCAGCTTGAACAGGAACACCGGGGAGCTGTTTTTT

j_call: TRBJ2-1
d_call: TRBD1
v_call: TRBV27
clone_size: -
cdr3_aa: CASSLGDRGYNEQFF
cdr3_nt: TGTGCCAGCAGCCTGGGGGACAGGGGGTACAATGAGCAGTTCTTC

j_call: TRBJ1-2
d_call: -
v_call: TRBV27
clone_size: -
cdr3_aa: CASSLNRVVAIYGYTF
cdr3_nt: TGTGCCAGCAGTTTAAACAGGGTGGTGGCTATATATGGCTACACCTTC

j_call: TRBJ2-7
d_call: -
v_call: TRBV7-2
clone_size: -
cdr3_aa: CASSLAVGGRASSYEQYF
cdr3_nt: TGTGCCAGCAGCTTAGCAGTAGGCGGCAGGGCGAGCTCCTACGAGCAGTACTTC

j_call: TRBJ2-1
d_call: -
v_call: TRBV10-3
clone_size: -
cdr3_aa: CAISEGGEPYNEQFF
cdr3_nt: TGTGCCATCAGTGAGGGCGGGGAGCCCTACAATGAGCAGTTCTTC

j_call: TRBJ2-7
d_call: TRBD1
v_call: TRBV15
clone_size: -
cdr3_aa: CATSAGTGVGEQYF
cdr3_nt: TGTGCCACCAGCGCCGGGACAGGGGTCGGCGAGCAGTACTTC

j_call: TRBJ1-5
d_call: -
v_call: TRBV19
clone_size: -
cdr3_aa: CASRVTGRNQPQHF
cdr3_nt: TGTGCCAGTAGGGTAACAGGGCGGAATCAGCCCCAGCATTTT

j_call: TRBJ2-7
d_call: -
v_call: TRBV7-9
clone_size: -
cdr3_aa: CASTGPSYEQYF
cdr3_nt: TGTGCCAGCACAGGGCCCTCCTACGAGCAGTACTTC

j_call: TRBJ1-5
d_call: TRBD1
v_call: TRBV28
clone_size: -
cdr3_aa: CASSLLGQHNQPQHF
cdr3_nt: TGTGCCAGCAGTTTGCTGGGACAGCACAATCAGCCCCAGCATTTT

j_call: TRBJ2-3
d_call: -
v_call: TRBV19
clone_size: -
cdr3_aa: CASSIIGQVSTDTQYF
cdr3_nt: TGTGCCAGTAGTATTATCGGACAAGTCTCCACAGATACGCAGTATTTT

j_call: TRBJ2-5
d_call: TRBD2
v_call: TRBV7-2
clone_size: -
cdr3_aa: CASSRSLAGGTQETQYF
cdr3_nt: TGTGCCAGCAGTCGATCCCTAGCGGGGGGCACTCAAGAGACCCAGTACTTC

j_call: TRBJ1-1
d_call: -
v_call: TRBV7-9
clone_size: -
cdr3_aa: CASNRMNSEAFF
cdr3_nt: TGTGCCAGCAACCGAATGAACTCTGAAGCTTTCTTT

j_call: TRBJ2-2
d_call: TRBD1
v_call: TRBV5-1
clone_size: few
cdr3_aa: CASSHRGQDTGELFF
cdr3_nt: TGCGCCAGCAGCCACAGGGGGCAGGACACCGGGGAGCTGTTTTTT

j_call: TRBJ1-2
d_call: -
v_call: TRBV9
clone_size: -
cdr3_aa: CASSASGRGNYGYTF
cdr3_nt: TGTGCCAGCAGCGCCAGCGGACGAGGCAACTATGGCTACACCTTC

j_call: TRBJ2-7
d_call: TRBD1
v_call: TRBV7-2
clone_size: -
cdr3_aa: CASSQNRGPVNEQYF
cdr3_nt: TGTGCCAGCAGCCAGAACAGGGGGCCAGTGAACGAGCAGTACTTC

j_call: TRBJ2-3
d_call: -
v_call: TRBV6-5
clone_size: -
cdr3_aa: CAIRPGPLPNTQYF
cdr3_nt: TGTGCCATACGGCCGGGTCCCCTTCCGAATACGCAGTATTTT

j_call: TRBJ2-1
d_call: TRBD2
v_call: TRBV5-8
clone_size: -
cdr3_aa: CASTLAGDRRNYKFF
cdr3_nt: TGTGCCAGCACCCTAGCGGGGGACAGGCGAAACTACAAGTTCTTC

j_call: TRBJ2-7
d_call: -
v_call: TRBV11-2
clone_size: -
cdr3_aa: CASGEGNSYEQYF
cdr3_nt: TGTGCCAGCGGCGAGGGAAACTCCTACGAGCAGTACTTC